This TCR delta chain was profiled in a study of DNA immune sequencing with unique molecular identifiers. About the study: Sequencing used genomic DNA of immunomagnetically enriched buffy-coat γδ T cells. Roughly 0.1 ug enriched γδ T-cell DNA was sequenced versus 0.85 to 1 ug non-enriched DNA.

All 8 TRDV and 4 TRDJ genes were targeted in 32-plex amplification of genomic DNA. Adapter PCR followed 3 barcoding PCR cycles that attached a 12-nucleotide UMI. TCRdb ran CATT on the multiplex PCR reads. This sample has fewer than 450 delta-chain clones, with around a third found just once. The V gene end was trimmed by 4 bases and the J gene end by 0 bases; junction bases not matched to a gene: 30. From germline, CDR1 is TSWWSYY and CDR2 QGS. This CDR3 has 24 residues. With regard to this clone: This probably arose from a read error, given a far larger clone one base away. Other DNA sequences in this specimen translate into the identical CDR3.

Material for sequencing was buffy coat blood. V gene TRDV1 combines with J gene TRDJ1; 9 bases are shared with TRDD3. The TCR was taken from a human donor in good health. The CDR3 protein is CALGVSPLGPGDTSTPPYTDKLIF. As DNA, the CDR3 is TGTGCTCTTGGGGTGTCCCCTCTTGGCCCTGGGGATACGAGTACCCCTCCGTACACCGATAAACTCATCTTT.